This TCR beta chain was observed in a study of blood T cell repertoires in COVID-19. Study-level background: In each case, the material was cDNA or gDNA derived from T cells, B-cell-depleted T cells, or PBMCs.

This clone was observed once. Clones were read by immunoSEQ multiplex PCR, and TCRdb kept only the in-frame ones, dropping some. The sample lists over 85,000 clones; about nine tenths were seen once. Trimming pared 1 base from V and 7 bases from J, leaving 6 bases between. The CDR3 has 12 amino acids. Germline lookup yields CDR1 SGHNT and CDR2 YYREEE (reference sequence). The rearrangement joins TRBV5-4 to TRBJ2-1; no clear D gene. The sequence was collected from a human donor in a cohort sampled during active COVID-19. Input material: peripheral blood. The CDR3, as DNA: TGTGCCAGCAGCTTGAGTAGTAATGAGCAGTTCTTC. Its translation is CASSLSSNEQFF. The entire variable domain, with the rest obtained from reference TRBV5-4 and TRBJ2-1, is as follows: ETGVTQSPTHLIKTRGQQVTLRCSSQSGHNTVSWYQQALGQGPQFIFQYYREEENGRGNFPPRFSGLQFPNYSSELNVNALELDDSALYLCASSLSSNEQFFGPGTRLTVL.